The clone carrying this T cell receptor (beta chain) was counted a few times. Its target is not known. The CDR3 loop spans 15 amino acids. V gave up 1 base and J gave up 4 bases, with 11 bases separating them. In germline, CDR1 is LGHNA, CDR2 YSLEER. The PCR employed 60 Vbeta primers together with 13 Jbeta primers. Some clones are missing from TCRdb's copy, which holds only in-frame ones; the method was immunoSEQ multiplex PCR. The sample has 150,000 to 200,000 clones; 70% to 80% are singletons. This sample stems from a study of cytomegalovirus exposure and HLA in healthy donors. Whole-study findings and limits: Judged likely to be a sequencing artifact was a cluster of highly shared sequence variants. TRBV6-2, TRBV6-3 and some other V segments were excluded as indistinguishable. Researchers counted roughly 150 TCR beta chains as cytomegalovirus-associated.

J is TRBJ1-3 and V is TRBV4-3; no reliable D call. What was sequenced was PBMCs. The clonotype comes from a man between 18 and 35 years old in good health and CMV-seropositive. The CDR3 spells CASSQGRDSGNTIYF. The CDR3 coding sequence is TGCGCCAGCAGCCAAGGGAGGGATAGCGGAAACACCATATATTTT.